The rows below give T cell receptor beta chains drawn from one sample of a study of blood T cell repertoires in COVID-19. Using immunoSEQ multiplex PCR, the repertoire was profiled, and TCRdb retains in-frame clones only, with some absent. The profile shows hundreds of thousands of clones, roughly 91% of them singletons. The sequencing input was PBMCs or T cells enriched from blood (not recorded which). The receptors derive from a woman between 55 and 75 years old in a cohort exposed to, infected with or recovered from COVID-19 (not recorded which). CDR3s include the opening cysteine and the closing phenylalanine or tryptophan. Each record gives: V gene, D gene, clone size, CDR3 length, J gene, CDR3 protein, CDR3 DNA. A D gene is named only where the DNA matches it firmly. Size values are once, few and many counts, or a class for expanded clones, and some rows have none.

>TRBV7-2|-|-|13|TRBJ2-3
CASSLDFEDTQYF
TGTGCCAGCAGCTTAGACTTCGAAGATACGCAGTATTTT
>TRBV5-4|-|-|15|TRBJ2-3
CASSLDQSAANTQYF
TGTGCCAGCAGCTTGGACCAATCCGCCGCGAACACGCAGTATTTT
>TRBV18|TRBD2|-|15|TRBJ2-5
CASSGVAGAKETQYF
TGTGCCAGCTCTGGGGTAGCGGGAGCGAAAGAGACCCAGTACTTC
>TRBV19|TRBD1|-|16|TRBJ2-1
CASSGITGGRYNEQFF
TGTGCCAGTAGTGGAATTACAGGGGGCAGGTACAATGAGCAGTTCTTC
>TRBV20-1|TRBD2|-|16|TRBJ2-7
CSASPLERGLPYEQYF
TGCAGTGCTAGTCCCTTGGAGCGGGGACTCCCCTACGAGCAGTACTTC
>TRBV6-1|TRBD2|-|12|TRBJ2-1
CASSEISGAGFF
TGTGCCAGCAGTGAAATTAGCGGGGCCGGGTTCTTC
>TRBV2|-|-|14|TRBJ2-3
CASSDEGFRDTQYF
TGTGCCAGCAGTGATGAGGGTTTTAGAGATACGCAGTATTTT
>TRBV28|TRBD2|-|18|TRBJ2-1
CASSFAAGDLRGYNEQFF
TGTGCCAGCAGTTTCGCGGCGGGAGATTTAAGGGGATACAATGAGCAGTTCTTC
>TRBV7-7|TRBD2|-|16|TRBJ2-1
CASSPSGTSGRNEQFF
TGTGCTAGCAGCCCAAGCGGGACTAGCGGGAGGAATGAGCAGTTCTTC
>TRBV9|-|-|12|TRBJ1-2
CASSVDGYGYTF
TGTGCCAGCAGCGTAGACGGCTATGGCTACACCTTC
>TRBV28|TRBD1|-|14|TRBJ1-1
CASSFQGARGEAFF
TGTGCCAGCAGTTTCCAGGGGGCTAGGGGTGAAGCTTTCTTT
>TRBV9|TRBD2|-|17|TRBJ2-1
CASSRSSGRSSYNEQFF
TGTGCCAGCAGCCGATCCAGCGGGAGGAGCTCCTACAATGAGCAGTTCTTC
>TRBV7-2|TRBD2|-|14|TRBJ2-3
CASKLASGTDTQYF
TGTGCCAGCAAACTAGCGTCAGGCACAGATACGCAGTATTTT
>TRBV14|-|-|12|TRBJ1-2
CASSQVGRGYTF
TGTGCCAGCAGCCAAGTGGGGCGAGGCTACACCTTC
>TRBV5-1|TRBD1|once|13|TRBJ2-5
CASSGQGQETQYF
TGCGCCAGCAGTGGACAGGGCCAAGAGACCCAGTACTTC
>TRBV6-2/TRBV6-3|TRBD2|-|17|TRBJ2-2
CASSYGASGRNTGELFF
TGTGCCAGCAGTTACGGGGCTAGCGGGAGGAACACCGGGGAGCTGTTTTTT
>TRBV19|TRBD1|few|15|TRBJ1-1
CASSIWDRAPTEAFF
TGTGCCAGTAGTATTTGGGACAGGGCTCCCACTGAAGCTTTCTTT
>TRBV5-1|-|-|14|TRBJ1-1
CASSLESSRTEAFF
TGCGCCAGCAGCTTGGAGTCCAGTCGCACTGAAGCTTTCTTT
>TRBV6-2/TRBV6-3|TRBD1|-|15|TRBJ2-1
CASSYAGTGLSEQFF
TGTGCCAGCAGTTACGCGGGGACAGGGTTAAGTGAGCAGTTCTTC
>TRBV12-5|TRBD1|-|14|TRBJ2-3
CASATGVLTDTQYF
TGTGCTAGTGCCACAGGGGTCCTCACAGATACGCAGTATTTT
>TRBV28|TRBD1|-|15|TRBJ1-5
CASSRPGQYNQPQHF
TGTGCCAGCAGTCGACCGGGACAGTACAATCAGCCCCAGCATTTT
>TRBV10-3|TRBD1|-|14|TRBJ2-1
CAISDTGGWNEQFF
TGTGCCATCAGTGATACAGGGGGCTGGAATGAGCAGTTCTTC
>TRBV24-1|-|-|14|TRBJ2-7
CATSPSTGAYEQYF
TGTGCCACCAGTCCTTCGACAGGAGCCTACGAGCAGTACTTC
>TRBV28|TRBD2|-|17|TRBJ2-1
CASSPAGTSGVRDEQFF
TGTGCCAGCAGTCCCGCCGGGACTAGCGGGGTTAGGGATGAGCAGTTCTTC
>TRBV10-2|TRBD1|-|16|TRBJ2-7
CASRHHRTGGPYEQYF
TGCGCCAGCAGGCATCATCGGACAGGGGGCCCCTACGAGCAGTACTTC
>TRBV2|TRBD2|once|17|TRBJ2-2
CASSEARLAGGTGELFF
TGTGCCAGCAGTGAAGCCCGACTAGCGGGAGGCACCGGGGAGCTGTTTTTT
>TRBV3-1/TRBV3-2|-|once|14|TRBJ1-1
CASSRPQGNTEAFF
TGTGCCAGCAGCCGGCCACAGGGGAACACTGAAGCTTTCTTT
>TRBV6-5|TRBD2|-|14|TRBJ2-3
CASRSSGSRDTQYF
TGTGCCAGCAGATCTAGCGGGAGTCGAGATACGCAGTATTTT
>TRBV21-1|-|-|16|TRBJ1-2
CASSTDRAQANYGYTF
TGTGCCAGCAGCACGGACAGGGCCCAAGCTAACTATGGCTACACCTTC
>TRBV6-5|TRBD2|-|14|TRBJ2-3
CAIFPSGSTDTQYF
TGTGCCATCTTTCCTAGCGGGAGCACAGATACGCAGTATTTT
>TRBV25-1|-|-|16|TRBJ1-5
CASSDLRDHRTEPQHF
TGTGCCAGCAGTGACCTCCGGGACCACAGGACAGAGCCCCAGCATTTT
>TRBV6-1|TRBD2|-|15|TRBJ2-3
CASSEGSGRTDTQYF
TGTGCCAGCAGTGAGGGTAGCGGGAGGACAGATACGCAGTATTTT
>TRBV11-2|-|few|13|TRBJ2-2
CASSTGNTGELFF
TGTGCCAGCAGCACAGGGAACACCGGGGAGCTGTTTTTT
>TRBV5-1|TRBD1|-|17|TRBJ2-2
CASSLGGTGASTGELFF
TGCGCCAGCAGCTTGGGGGGAACAGGGGCGAGCACCGGGGAGCTGTTTTTT
>TRBV7-3|-|-|15|TRBJ2-1
CASSPRGSSYNEQFF
TGTGCCAGCAGCCCAAGGGGCTCCTCCTACAATGAGCAGTTCTTC
>TRBV7-9|-|-|14|TRBJ2-2
CASSWDTNTGELFF
TGTGCCAGCAGCTGGGACACGAACACCGGGGAGCTGTTTTTT
>TRBV7-9|TRBD2|-|16|TRBJ2-1
CASSPRGGSSYNEQFF
TGTGCCAGCAGCCCCCGAGGCGGGAGTTCCTACAATGAGCAGTTCTTC
>TRBV5-1|TRBD2|-|16|TRBJ2-1
CASSPVAGGSYNEQFF
TGCGCCAGCAGCCCCGTAGCGGGAGGGTCCTACAATGAGCAGTTCTTC
>TRBV5-1|TRBD1|-|16|TRBJ2-1
CASRTGDRGYRNEQFF
TGCGCCAGCAGGACGGGCGACAGGGGGTATCGGAATGAGCAGTTCTTC
>TRBV12-5|TRBD1|once|14|TRBJ1-2
CASGLSGGARGYTF
TGTGCTAGTGGTTTGTCAGGGGGCGCGAGAGGCTACACCTTC
>TRBV9|TRBD2|-|15|TRBJ2-5
CASSVLAGARETQYF
TGTGCCAGCAGCGTCCTAGCGGGAGCTAGGGAGACCCAGTACTTC
>TRBV3-1/TRBV3-2|-|-|18|TRBJ2-7
CASSQGRELATTYYEQYF
TGTGCCAGCAGCCAAGGCAGAGAGCTTGCGACTACCTATTACGAGCAGTACTTC